The 13 T cell receptor beta chains reported below all come from one sample, sequenced in a study of OX40 agonist ivuxolimab in advanced cancers. Data came from immunoSEQ multiplex PCR; TCRdb stores just in-frame clones and leaves some out. The table has tens of thousands of clones, 90% seen once. This specimen was CD4+ or CD8+ T cells sorted from blood, taken in a trial of the OX40 agonist ivuxolimab. The receptors come from an adult with an advanced solid tumor such as melanoma, head and neck, liver or kidney cancer.

The chain carries TRBV5-1 and TRBJ1-2, with TRBD1 identical over 7 bases. J was trimmed by 11 bases and V by 3 bases; bases with no gene match: 13. Germline CDR1 is SGHRS and CDR2 is YFSETQ. The CDR3 consists of 14 residues. CDR3 in DNA: TGCGCCAGCAGCTCGGGACAGATGAATTCACGGTACACCTTC. Residues: CASSSGQMNSRYTF.

This clone was observed a single time. The chain couples TRBV18 to TRBJ1-1; unclear D gene. The CDR3 has 15 amino acids. V lost 7 bases and J 3 bases, leaving 18 bases between the germline ends. Germline loops: CDR1 KGHSH, CDR2 LQKENI. In DNA, the CDR3 is TGTGCCAGCTTCGACACAAATCAGAAGCACACTGAAGCTTTCTTT. This codes for CASFDTNQKHTEAFF.

V and J are TRBV19 and TRBJ2-2; 9 bases are shared with TRBD1. The CDR3 is made up of 14 amino acids. The ends lost 6 bases at V and 6 bases at J; junction bases unmatched: 5. Per germline, CDR1 LNHDA and CDR2 SQIVND (reference sequence). Here the CDR3 DNA reads TGTGCCAGTAGCATTGACAGGGGGGCCGGGGAGCTGTTTTTT. This codes for CASSIDRGAGELFF.

This clone was counted once. The chain couples TRBV11-2 to TRBJ1-2, with D possibly matching TRBD1 (6 bases). V was clipped by 3 bases and J by 5 bases, with 10 bases between them. The germline V gene encodes CDR1 SGHAT and CDR2 FQNNGV. The CDR3 extends over 13 amino acids. The CDR3 nucleotides are TGTGCCAGCAGCTTGGGCACAGGGTATGGCTACACCTTC. Encoded protein: CASSLGTGYGYTF.

The V call is TRBV10-1, the J call TRBJ2-7, with 8 nucleotides matching TRBD1. Unmatched junction bases numbered 9, after V lost 4 bases and J lost 7 bases. Germline assignment: CDR1 WNHNN and CDR2 SYGVQD (reference sequence). This CDR3 has 14 amino acids. Here the CDR3 DNA reads TGCGCCAGCAGTGTACGGCCAGGGGGCGGAGAGCAGTACTTC. It is translated as CASSVRPGGGEQYF.

V gene TRBV5-1 combines with J gene TRBJ2-7; possibly TRBD1 for D (5 bases). Germline V gene sequence: CDR1 SGHRS, CDR2 YFSETQ. The ends were cut back, 4 bases at V and 7 bases at J, with 21 bases in the middle. The CDR3 runs 15 residues. The CDR3 DNA reads as TGCGCCAGCAGCCCAGACAGAATGACCCTGAGGGAGCAGTACTTC. This encodes CASSPDRMTLREQYF.

The chain carries TRBV6-6 and TRBJ1-2, with D tentatively TRBD1 (6 bases). The CDR3 has 13 amino acids. Trimming shortened V by 2 bases and J by 7 bases, and 11 bases separated the two germline ends. Germline loops: CDR1 MNHNY, CDR2 SVGAGI (reference sequence). CDR3 in amino acids: CASSYRVRGGYTF. The CDR3 DNA reads TGTGCCAGCAGTTACCGGGTCAGGGGTGGCTACACCTTC.

The gene calls are TRBV5-1 and TRBJ2-7; a possible D gene is TRBD2 (5 bases). V lost 0 bases and J 2 bases, leaving 9 bases between the germline ends. Per the germline V gene, CDR1 is SGHRS and CDR2 is YFSETQ. The CDR3 loop spans 14 amino acids. The CDR3 DNA reads TGCGCCAGCAGCTTGGAAGCGGTGACCTACGAGCAGTACTTC. It is translated as CASSLEAVTYEQYF.

This chain uses TRBV30 with TRBJ2-5; the D gene is possibly TRBD1 (6 bases). This CDR3 is built from 11 residues. The germline gives CDR1 GTSNPN, CDR2 SVGIG (reference sequence). V was clipped by 4 bases and J by 5 bases, with 8 bases between them. DNA for the CDR3: TGTGCCTGGAACAGGGATGAGACCCAGTACTTC. This gives the protein CAWNRDETQYF.

The rearrangement joins TRBV30 to TRBJ2-5; no clear D gene. V was cut by 0 bases and J by 5 bases, with 7 bases left in between. CDR1 is GTSNPN, CDR2 SVGIG, per germline (reference sequence). CDR3 length: 12 residues. This chain's CDR3 is CAWSVARETQYF. In nucleotides, the CDR3 is TGTGCCTGGAGTGTTGCGAGGGAGACCCAGTACTTC.

The chain employs TRBV5-4 and TRBJ2-7; 11 bases agree with TRBD2. J was trimmed by 2 bases and V by 4 bases; bases with no gene match: 5. The CDR3 extends over 15 amino acids. Per germline, CDR1 SGHNT and CDR2 YYREEE (reference sequence). The CDR3 reads CASSAGLAGTYEQYF. The CDR3 DNA follows: TGTGCCAGCAGCGCCGGACTAGCGGGCACCTACGAGCAGTACTTC. Supplemented by reference TRBV5-4 and TRBJ2-7, the full variable domain reads ETGVTQSPTHLIKTRGQQVTLRCSSQSGHNTVSWYQQALGQGPQFIFQYYREEENGRGNFPPRFSGLQFPNYSSELNVNALELDDSALYLCASSAGLAGTYEQYFGPGTRLTVT.

This chain links TRBV11-3 with TRBJ1-1; weak D call: TRBD1 (5 bases). The V gene's germline CDR1 is SGHNT and CDR2 YENEEA. CDR3 length equals 17 residues. V was pared by 4 bases and J by 0 bases, with 18 bases between. The CDR3 region has the DNA TGTGCCAGCAGCTCGGAGGCTAGAGACAGCCTGAACACTGAAGCTTTCTTT. Its protein is CASSSEARDSLNTEAFF.

The chain is built from TRBV7-2 and TRBJ2-7, with no clear D. V shed 1 base and J shed 4 bases, with 8 bases lying between them. CDR3 length equals 13 residues. The germline gives CDR1 SGHTA, CDR2 FQGNSA. The CDR3, as DNA: TGTGCCAGCAGCTTAGGTTCTGGTTACGAGCAGTACTTC. Protein sequence: CASSLGSGYEQYF. The variable domain in full, with the rest retrieved from reference TRBV7-2 and TRBJ2-7, is GAGVSQSPSNKVTEKGKDVELRCDPISGHTALYWYRQSLGQGLEFLIYFQGNSAPDKSGLPSDRFSAERTGGSVSTLTIQRTQQEDSAVYLCASSLGSGYEQYFGPGTRLTVT.